This T cell receptor beta chain was captured in a study of T cell changes during pregnancy in multiple sclerosis. TCRdb's copy holds only in-frame clones and misses some; the assay was immunoSEQ multiplex PCR. The data contain about 31,000 clones, about 86% of them singletons. The CDR3 is made up of 15 amino acids. V was clipped by 5 bases and J by 2 bases, with 12 bases between them. CDR1 and CDR2 (germline): SGHTA, FQGNSA. V usage is TRBV7-2 and J usage is TRBJ2-2; D may be TRBD1 (6 bases). The source is a female donor in good health, enrolled as a control in a pregnancy study. The sample in question was CD4+ T cells from peripheral blood mononuclear cells, obtained in the first trimester of pregnancy. The CDR3 loop is CASSRSRGNTGELFF. The CDR3 nucleotides read TGTGCCAGCAGCCGCTCCAGGGGTAACACCGGGGAGCTGTTTTTT.